These T cell receptor beta chains were read from a single sample in a study of radiotherapy plus CTLA-4 blockade in lung cancer. Only in-frame clones appear in the TCRdb table, and some are missing; sequencing was by immunoSEQ multiplex PCR. The sample records about 77,000 clones, roughly four fifths being singletons. The sample here was peripheral blood, taken from a patient treated with radiotherapy plus ipilimumab. Source of these receptors: a human donor with non-small cell lung cancer whose response to radiotherapy plus ipilimumab could not be evaluated. Each CDR3 is given with its conserved first and last residue. The D gene is left open where the match is weak. Some rows have no size entry. The others give once, few or many, or a class for an expanded clone.

len: 15; d_gene: TRBD1; v_gene: TRBV7-9; abundance: .; j_gene: TRBJ1-1; CDR3aa: CASRPGQGMNTEAFF; CDR3nt: TGTGCCAGCAGGCCCGGACAGGGCATGAACACTGAAGCTTTCTTT
len: 14; d_gene: TRBD1; v_gene: TRBV27; abundance: few; j_gene: TRBJ2-7; CDR3aa: CASSQQGGRNEQYF; CDR3nt: TGTGCCAGCAGTCAACAGGGGGGCCGAAACGAGCAGTACTTC
len: 15; d_gene: TRBD2; v_gene: TRBV30; abundance: .; j_gene: TRBJ2-2; CDR3aa: CALEGELAERGELFF; CDR3nt: TGTGCCTTAGAAGGGGAACTAGCGGAGAGAGGGGAGCTGTTTTTT
len: 15; d_gene: .; v_gene: TRBV6-5; abundance: .; j_gene: TRBJ2-7; CDR3aa: CASRAYRVPFYEQYF; CDR3nt: TGTGCCAGCAGAGCCTACAGGGTCCCTTTCTACGAGCAGTACTTC
len: 11; d_gene: .; v_gene: TRBV25-1; abundance: .; j_gene: TRBJ1-1; CDR3aa: CASSAYTEAFF; CDR3nt: TGTGCCAGCAGTGCATACACTGAAGCTTTCTTT
len: 15; d_gene: TRBD2; v_gene: TRBV7-6; abundance: .; j_gene: TRBJ2-3; CDR3aa: CASTRAGGPIDTQYF; CDR3nt: TGTGCCAGCACCCGGGCGGGAGGGCCTATCGATACGCAGTATTTT
len: 15; d_gene: TRBD1; v_gene: TRBV7-2; abundance: .; j_gene: TRBJ1-5; CDR3aa: CASSLDPGQHRPQHF; CDR3nt: TGTGCCAGCAGCCTAGATCCGGGACAGCATCGGCCCCAGCATTTT
len: 16; d_gene: TRBD2; v_gene: TRBV28; abundance: .; j_gene: TRBJ2-6; CDR3aa: CASMVPGGSGANVLTF; CDR3nt: TGTGCCAGCATGGTTCCGGGGGGCTCTGGGGCCAACGTCCTGACTTTC
len: 13; d_gene: .; v_gene: TRBV18; abundance: .; j_gene: TRBJ1-5; CDR3aa: CASSPAGNQPQHF; CDR3nt: TGTGCCAGCTCACCAGCAGGGAATCAGCCCCAGCATTTT
len: 15; d_gene: .; v_gene: TRBV7-7; abundance: .; j_gene: TRBJ2-2; CDR3aa: CASSLGGPNTGELFF; CDR3nt: TGTGCCAGCAGCTTAGGGGGGCCGAACACCGGGGAGCTGTTTTTT
len: 12; d_gene: .; v_gene: TRBV2; abundance: .; j_gene: TRBJ2-3; CDR3aa: CASTIRGYTQYF; CDR3nt: TGTGCCAGCACCATTCGAGGATATACGCAGTATTTT
len: 18; d_gene: TRBD2; v_gene: TRBV11-3; abundance: .; j_gene: TRBJ2-2; CDR3aa: CASSLGLWERGNTGELFF; CDR3nt: TGTGCCAGCAGCTTAGGCCTATGGGAGCGGGGGAACACCGGGGAGCTGTTTTTT
len: 15; d_gene: .; v_gene: TRBV4-1; abundance: .; j_gene: TRBJ2-2; CDR3aa: CASTGDLSNTGELFF; CDR3nt: TGCGCCAGCACGGGGGACCTCTCGAACACCGGGGAGCTGTTTTTT
len: 15; d_gene: .; v_gene: TRBV23-1; abundance: few; j_gene: TRBJ1-5; CDR3aa: CASSPWGVFNQPQHF; CDR3nt: TGCGCCAGCAGTCCATGGGGGGTCTTTAATCAGCCCCAGCATTTT
len: 16; d_gene: .; v_gene: TRBV10-3; abundance: .; j_gene: TRBJ2-7; CDR3aa: CATGWRGGQVPYEQYF; CDR3nt: TGTGCCACCGGGTGGAGGGGGGGACAGGTCCCCTACGAGCAGTACTTC